The 30 T cell receptor beta chains below come from one sample, sequenced in a study of blood T cell repertoires in COVID-19. Measured with immunoSEQ multiplex PCR; TCRdb has only the in-frame clones, and not every one. This sample has under 65,000 clones, with 80% to 95% found just once. Sequenced input: peripheral blood. All receptors derive from a woman of 80 years or more with active COVID-19.

This clone has a single count. The V call is TRBV7-9, the J call TRBJ2-2; 8 nucleotides match TRBD2. Trimming took 3 bases from V and 5 from J; bases not matched to a gene: 11. Germline CDR1 reads SEHNR; CDR2 reads FQNEAQ (reference sequence). The CDR3 has 17 amino acids. The CDR3 nucleotides are TGTGCCAGCAGCTTCCTTCCTAGCGGGTTTTGGACCGGGGAGCTGTTTTTT. It translates to CASSFLPSGFWTGELFF.

The chain combines TRBV2 with TRBJ2-5; 8 bases align to TRBD1. This CDR3 is built from 13 residues. CDR1 is SNHLY, CDR2 FYNNEI, per germline. V trimming: 6 bases; J trimming: 9 bases; junction bases outside the gene matches: 9. DNA for the CDR3: TGTGCCAGCAGGGACAGGGCGGTTGCGGCCCAGTACTTC. Translated: CASRDRAVAAQYF.

CDR3 region: CASSYPTEAAEQYF. The CDR3 coding sequence is TGTGCCAGCAGTTACCCCACCGAGGCTGCCGAGCAGTACTTC. J is TRBJ2-7 and V is TRBV6-5; D not resolved. The ends were cut back, 2 bases at V and 6 bases at J, with 14 bases in the middle. The CDR3 length is 14 residues. Germline CDR1 reads MNHEY; CDR2 reads SVGAGI.

This rearrangement joins TRBV19 to TRBJ2-5, with D perhaps matching TRBD1 (6 bases). Germline values: CDR1 LNHDA, CDR2 SQIVND (reference sequence). The V end was cut by 3 bases, the J end by 5 bases, with 19 bases between. This CDR3 has 16 residues. Here the CDR3 reads CASSINRDLGAETQYF. For the CDR3, the DNA is TGTGCCAGTAGTATCAATCGGGACCTGGGGGCGGAGACCCAGTACTTC.

The chain joins TRBV2 to TRBJ2-7; TRBD2 might be the D (5 bases). Per the germline V gene, CDR1 is SNHLY and CDR2 is FYNNEI. V lost 6 bases, J lost 0 bases, and 9 bases lay in between. This CDR3 is 13 amino acids long. CDR3 bases: TGTGCCAGCAGACCGGGAATCTCCTACGAGCAGTACTTC. Residues: CASRPGISYEQYF.

The gene calls are TRBV19 and TRBJ2-1; D not resolved. V lost 5 bases and J 7 bases, leaving 21 bases between the germline ends. The CDR3 sequence is 16 residues long. The germline CDR1 and CDR2 sequences are LNHDA and SQIVND (reference sequence). CDR3: CASSARLLVTTNEQFF. The CDR3 bases are TGTGCCAGTAGTGCCCGTCTACTTGTAACTACGAATGAGCAGTTCTTC.

The chain employs TRBV7-7 and TRBJ2-5; 8 bases map to TRBD2. The CDR3 totals 17 residues. V dropped 3 bases and J dropped 5; count of bases not matched to a gene: 14. CDR1 and CDR2 from the germline V gene are SSHAT and FNYEAQ (reference sequence). In DNA, the CDR3 is TGTGCCAGCAGCTTTCTCATCCCGGGGGGGCGGTGGGAGACCCAGTACTTC. This codes for CASSFLIPGGRWETQYF. Variable domain in full (rest from reference TRBV7-7 and TRBJ2-5): GAGVSQSPRYKVTKRGQDVTLRCDPISSHATLYWYQQALGQGPEFLTYFNYEAQPDKSGLPSDRFSAERPEGSISTLTIQRTEQRDSAMYRCASSFLIPGGRWETQYFGPGTRLLVL.

The chain couples TRBV10-1 to TRBJ1-1; tentative D call: TRBD1 (5 bases). The V end was cut by 2 bases, the J end by 5 bases, with 15 bases between. Looked up from germline, CDR1 is WNHNN and CDR2 is SYGVQD (reference sequence). The CDR3 is 15 amino acids. The CDR3 nucleotides read TGCGCCAGCAGTGAGGAAGGGGCTTTGGAGACTGAAGCTTTCTTT. This translates into CASSEEGALETEAFF.

The CDR3 region has the DNA TGTGCCAGCAGCCTTCGGGACTTATACAATGAGCAGTTCTTC. Translating it yields CASSLRDLYNEQFF. The gene calls are TRBV28 and TRBJ2-1; D might be TRBD2 (6 bases). The V gene lost 6 bases and the J gene lost 4 bases, with 13 bases spanning the gap. This CDR3 has 14 residues. CDR1 is MDHEN and CDR2 is SYDVKM in the germline V gene.

The rearrangement joins TRBV7-8 to TRBJ2-1; D is perhaps TRBD1 (5 bases). V was clipped by 2 bases and J by 8 bases, with 13 bases between them. Germline CDR1 reads SGHVS; CDR2 reads FQNEAQ. CDR3 length equals 14 residues. CDR3 protein: CASSLSVRGYEQFF. CDR3 bases: TGTGCCAGCAGCTTAAGTGTTAGGGGTTATGAGCAGTTCTTC.

The J gene is TRBJ2-3, the V gene TRBV5-1, with 7 bases matching TRBD1. Germline CDR1 is SGHRS and CDR2 is YFSETQ. V lost 2 bases to trimming and J lost 6 bases; unmatched junction nucleotides: 9. The CDR3 is made up of 15 amino acids. The CDR3 DNA is TGCGCCAGCAGCTTCACACAGGGGCCCGGGGATACGCAGTATTTT. Amino acids: CASSFTQGPGDTQYF.

The rearrangement joins TRBV5-4 to TRBJ2-7; the match to TRBD1 covers 9 bases. The V gene end was trimmed by 4 bases and the J gene end by 1 base; junction bases not matched to a gene: 6. The CDR3 runs 15 residues. CDR1 SGHNT and CDR2 YYREEE come from the germline V gene (reference sequence). CDR3 loop: CASSHDRGLSYEQYV. The CDR3 DNA reads TGTGCCAGCAGCCACGACAGGGGGTTGTCCTACGAGCAGTACGTC.

The chain has TRBV9 and TRBJ2-3, with D perhaps TRBD1 (7 bases). The CDR3 loop spans 18 amino acids. Germline lookup yields CDR1 SGDLS and CDR2 YYNGEE. V was cut by 4 bases and J by 1 base, with 22 bases left in between. The CDR3 coding sequence is TGTGCCAGCAGCAACCCGACACTTCAGGGGGGCGGCACAGATACGCAGTATTTT. Translated, it gives CASSNPTLQGGGTDTQYF.

The V and J genes are TRBV6-5 and TRBJ2-7, with 8 bases matching TRBD1. The ends lost 5 bases at V and 12 bases at J; junction bases unmatched: 9. The length of the CDR3 is 12 residues. The germline gives CDR1 MNHEY, CDR2 SVGAGI. CDR3: CASSPGRGHMYV. The CDR3 nucleotides read TGTGCCAGCAGTCCCGGCAGGGGGCACATGTACGTC.

The V and J genes are TRBV6-6 and TRBJ1-2; 7 bases are shared with TRBD1. CDR1 is MNHNY, CDR2 SVGAGI, per germline (reference sequence). The CDR3 has 15 amino acids. V lost 5 bases, J lost 2 bases, and 8 bases stayed unmatched. The CDR3 protein is CASSLPGQQNYGYTF. CDR3 nucleotide sequence: TGTGCCAGCAGTCTTCCGGGACAGCAAAACTATGGCTACACCTTC.

CDR3 amino acids: CASKRGTTSTDTQYF. Written as DNA, the CDR3 is TGTGCCAGTAAGAGGGGGACTACTTCCACAGATACGCAGTATTTT. The chain couples TRBV27 to TRBJ2-3, with a tentative D call TRBD2 (7 bases). This CDR3 has 15 amino acids. V dropped 9 bases and J dropped 2 bases, with 18 bases sitting between them. The germline V gene encodes CDR1 MNHEY and CDR2 SMNVEV (reference sequence).

This chain joins TRBV19 and TRBJ2-5; 8 bases align to TRBD2. In germline, CDR1 is LNHDA, CDR2 SQIVND (reference sequence). V lost 1 base, J lost 5 bases, and 3 bases stayed unmatched. CDR3 length: 14 residues. CDR3 DNA sequence: TGTGCCAGTAGTATAGCGGGGGGGGTTGAGACCCAGTACTTC. This encodes CASSIAGGVETQYF.

V is TRBV28 and J is TRBJ2-1, with 7 bases aligning to TRBD1. The length of the CDR3 is 19 residues. CDR1 is MDHEN, CDR2 SYDVKM, per germline. J lost 2 bases, V lost 4 bases, and 17 bases had no gene match. The CDR3 loop reads CASSSETGWEGRTYNEQFF. The CDR3 DNA sequence: TGTGCCAGCAGTTCCGAGACAGGGTGGGAAGGGCGGACCTACAATGAGCAGTTCTTC. Based on the CDR3 plus reference TRBV28 and TRBJ2-1, the full variable domain is DVKVTQSSRYLVKRTGEKVFLECVQDMDHENMFWYRQDPGLGLRLIYFSYDVKMKEKGDIPEGYSVSREKKERFSLILESASTNQTSMYLCASSSETGWEGRTYNEQFFGPGTRLTVL.

The chain has TRBV28 and TRBJ1-3; D not certain. CDR1 is MDHEN, CDR2 SYDVKM, per germline. This CDR3 contains 14 residues. V shed 5 bases and J shed 0 bases, with 8 bases lying between them. The DNA for the CDR3 is TGTGCCAGCAGTGACTCCGGCTCTGGAAACACCATATATTTT. It specifies CASSDSGSGNTIYF.

Only one count was recorded for this clone. This chain uses TRBV6-5 with TRBJ1-2; 9 bases match TRBD1. The CDR3 is made up of 15 amino acids. J was trimmed by 5 bases and V by 6 bases; bases with no gene match: 10. The germline gives CDR1 MNHEY, CDR2 SVGAGI. This CDR3 is CASRPGQGSIYGYTF. The CDR3 DNA follows: TGTGCCAGCAGACCCGGACAGGGGTCTATTTATGGCTACACCTTC.

This sequence joins TRBV28 and TRBJ1-1, with a tentative D call TRBD1 (5 bases). Germline V gene sequence: CDR1 MDHEN, CDR2 SYDVKM. The CDR3 loop spans 17 amino acids. V shed 5 bases and J shed 4 bases, with 23 bases lying between them. This CDR3 reads CASSAHYSGPGRTEAFF. The CDR3 DNA is TGTGCCAGCAGTGCCCACTACTCCGGGCCAGGGCGCACTGAAGCTTTCTTT.

The chain has TRBV5-4 and TRBJ2-3; D may be TRBD1 (6 bases). Germline loops: CDR1 SGHNT, CDR2 YYREEE (reference sequence). This CDR3 is 15 amino acids long. Trimming took off 3 bases at V and 3 bases at J, with 14 bases between the two ends. CDR3 residues: CASSWGTRGTDTQYF. The CDR3 nucleotides read TGTGCCAGCAGCTGGGGGACACGCGGGACAGATACGCAGTATTTT.

The genes are TRBV19 and TRBJ1-4; no clear D. V gave up 7 bases and J gave up 6 bases, with 15 bases separating them. The CDR3 totals 14 residues. Germline CDR1 LNHDA, CDR2 SQIVND (reference sequence). CDR3 sequence: CASTRVGPDEKLFF. CDR3 DNA: TGTGCCAGTACCCGGGTGGGTCCTGATGAAAAACTGTTTTTT.

The V and J genes are TRBV28 and TRBJ1-5; 10 nucleotides align to TRBD1. CDR3 length: 16 residues. CDR1 is MDHEN and CDR2 is SYDVKM in the germline V gene. Germline trimming cut 3 bases from V and 2 bases from J; bases unmatched to any gene: 4. The CDR3 is CASSLTGGDGNQPQHF. Here the CDR3 DNA reads TGTGCCAGCAGTTTGACAGGGGGCGACGGCAATCAGCCCCAGCATTTT.

The CDR3 region is CSASSEGSDTQYF. CDR3 in DNA: TGCAGTGCTAGTTCGGAGGGCTCAGATACGCAGTATTTT. The gene calls are TRBV20-1 and TRBJ2-3; D possibly corresponds to TRBD2 (6 bases). V was trimmed by 3 bases and J by 4 bases, leaving 11 bases between them. In germline, CDR1 is DFQATT, CDR2 SNEGSKA (reference sequence). The CDR3 totals 13 residues.

The V and J genes are TRBV5-6 and TRBJ1-2, with 10 bases lining up with TRBD1. Germline V gene sequence: CDR1 SGHDT, CDR2 YYEEEE. Unmatched junction bases numbered 11, after V lost 2 bases and J lost 4 bases. The CDR3 length is 17 residues. The CDR3 bases are TGTGCCAGCAGCTTCCGGGACAGGGGTCATGCCCGCTATGGCTACACCTTC. It is translated as CASSFRDRGHARYGYTF.

This chain connects TRBV7-9 to TRBJ1-4; tentatively, D is TRBD1 (5 bases). Germline assignment: CDR1 SEHNR and CDR2 FQNEAQ (reference sequence). This CDR3 contains 15 residues. Trimming stripped 1 base from V and 8 bases from J, with 14 bases between. This CDR3 is CASSLEGSPDEKLFF. Written as DNA, the CDR3 is TGTGCCAGCAGCTTAGAGGGGTCCCCGGACGAAAAACTGTTTTTT.

This clone occurred once. The V and J genes are TRBV5-6 and TRBJ2-5, with 9 bases fitting TRBD1. This CDR3 comprises 14 residues. The V gene's germline CDR1 is SGHDT and CDR2 YYEEEE. V shed 4 bases, J shed 5 bases, and the junction held 6 bases outside the gene matches. CDR3 residues: CASSRGTGRETQYF. As DNA, the CDR3 is TGTGCCAGCAGCCGCGGGACAGGGAGGGAGACCCAGTACTTC.

The V and J genes are TRBV27 and TRBJ1-5, with D tentatively TRBD1 (5 bases). The CDR3 consists of 15 residues. Germline CDR1 reads MNHEY; CDR2 reads SMNVEV (reference sequence). Trimming stripped 2 bases from V and 4 bases from J, with 12 bases between. CDR3 in DNA: TGTGCCAGCAGTTTAGAAGGGGCATCGAATCAGCCCCAGCATTTT. Its translation is CASSLEGASNQPQHF.

The genes are TRBV4-2 and TRBJ2-2; TRBD2 aligns across 11 bases. CDR1 and CDR2 from the germline V gene are LGHNA and YNFKEQ. The V gene end was trimmed by 4 bases and the J gene end by 4 bases; junction bases not matched to a gene: 11. The CDR3 sequence is 18 residues long. The CDR3 DNA sequence: TGTGCCAGCAGCCTCCTCACGGGGGGACTAGCGGCCACCGGGGAGCTGTTTTTT. Its translation is CASSLLTGGLAATGELFF.